Below, 24 T cell receptor beta chains from the same sample are listed, as sequenced in a study of blood T cell repertoires in COVID-19. This table comes from immunoSEQ multiplex PCR, and its TCRdb copy is limited to in-frame clones, with some not included. The sample consists of 250,000 to 300,000 clones, less than 90% of them appearing once. The sequencing sample was made of peripheral blood. These receptors originate from a man aged 25-45 years with active or convalescent COVID-19.

This chain uses TRBV24-1 with TRBJ1-4; the D gene is possibly TRBD1 (5 bases). V lost 10 bases to trimming and J lost 11 bases, with 22 bases between them. Per germline, CDR1 KGHDR and CDR2 SFDVKD. The CDR3 is 14 amino acids. In nucleotides, the CDR3 is TGTGCCACTCAACCGGCCCCAGGGCGGGGTAAACTGTTTTTT. Encoded protein: CATQPAPGRGKLFF.

The chain uses TRBV6-6 and TRBJ2-1, with 12 bases matching TRBD2. V shed 9 bases, J shed 9 bases, and the junction held 9 bases outside the gene matches. Germline loops: CDR1 MNHNY, CDR2 SVGAGI (reference sequence). The CDR3 is 14 amino acids. In nucleotides, the CDR3 is TGTGCCAGTCTTCAAGGACTAGCGGGGCCTGAGCAGTTCTTC. This encodes CASLQGLAGPEQFF.

The chain employs TRBV6-6 and TRBJ1-2, with 9 bases that match TRBD1. The junction had 3 bases not matched to a gene; V was cut back by 0 bases and J by 4 bases. Germline CDR1 reads MNHNY; CDR2 reads SVGAGI (reference sequence). The CDR3 loop spans 15 amino acids. The CDR3 DNA follows: TGTGCCAGCAGTTACTCGGACAGGGGAGGCTATGGCTACACCTTC. The encoded protein is CASSYSDRGGYGYTF.

The CDR3 DNA sequence: TGTGCCAGCAGTCCCCGGGACAGACGGCTCTACGAGCAGTACTTC. Translated, it gives CASSPRDRRLYEQYF. V gene TRBV27 combines with J gene TRBJ2-7; TRBD1 agrees at 7 bases. The germline gives CDR1 MNHEY, CDR2 SMNVEV (reference sequence). This CDR3 comprises 15 residues. Trimming took 5 bases from V and 3 from J; bases not matched to a gene: 10.

The chain couples TRBV13 to TRBJ2-1; tentatively, D is TRBD1 (5 bases). The CDR3 spans 16 residues. CDR1 and CDR2 (germline): PRHDT, FYEKMQ (reference sequence). V gave up 3 bases and J gave up 2 bases, with 14 bases separating them. CDR3 amino acids: CASSFGRAFTYNEQFF. The CDR3 region has the DNA TGTGCCAGCAGCTTTGGCAGGGCATTTACCTACAATGAGCAGTTCTTC.

This sequence joins TRBV15 and TRBJ1-1; 9 nucleotides agree with TRBD1. V shed 1 base and J 11 bases; nucleotides not matched to a gene: 8. The germline V gene has CDR1 LNHNV and CDR2 YYDKDF (reference sequence). The length of the CDR3 is 14 residues. CDR3 DNA sequence: TGTGCCACCAGCAGAGGGGGGGCGGGACAGGGCGCTTTCTTT. It codes for CATSRGGAGQGAFF.

CDR3 amino acids: CASSTQGANTEAFF. The DNA for the CDR3 is TGCGCCAGCAGCACCCAGGGGGCTAATACTGAAGCTTTCTTT. This chain uses TRBV5-1 with TRBJ1-1; 8 nucleotides agree with TRBD1. In germline, CDR1 is SGHRS, CDR2 YFSETQ. The CDR3 runs to 14 residues. With 4 bases clipped from V and 5 bases from J, the junction kept 7 bases outside the gene matches.

The chain has TRBV7-9 and TRBJ1-1, with D maybe TRBD1 (6 bases). V dropped 3 bases and J dropped 5 bases, with 19 bases sitting between them. CDR1 is SEHNR and CDR2 is FQNEAQ in the germline V gene (reference sequence). This CDR3 region has 16 residues. CDR3 nucleotide sequence: TGTGCCAGCAGCTTCTTACGGCTCAGGCAGGGGACTGAAGCTTTCTTT. Protein product: CASSFLRLRQGTEAFF.

This clone was recorded only once. The chain combines TRBV6-2 or TRBV6-3 with TRBJ1-5; TRBD1 matches 8 bases. Unmatched junction bases numbered 4, after V lost 2 bases and J lost 4 bases. Germline V lookup: CDR1 MNHEY, CDR2 SVGEGT. The CDR3 consists of 15 residues. DNA of the CDR3: TGTGCCAGCAGTTACATTCGGACAGGGAATCAGCCCCAGCATTTT. Encoded protein: CASSYIRTGNQPQHF.

The rearrangement joins TRBV30 to TRBJ2-1; D perhaps matches TRBD2 (5 bases). V was pared by 5 bases and J by 7 bases, with 15 bases between. The CDR3 contains 13 residues. The germline gives CDR1 GTSNPN, CDR2 SVGIG (reference sequence). CDR3 in amino acids: CAWGPRVSNEQFF. CDR3 bases: TGTGCCTGGGGGCCGCGGGTATCTAATGAGCAGTTCTTC.

This chain joins TRBV11-2 and TRBJ1-1, with D hard to call. The CDR3 totals 14 residues. Trimming left V 1 base short and J 2 bases short, with 8 bases between. Per the germline V gene, CDR1 is SGHAT and CDR2 is FQNNGV. CDR3 in amino acids: CASSLASGNTEAFF. The CDR3 DNA reads TGTGCCAGCAGCTTAGCTTCAGGCAACACTGAAGCTTTCTTT.

This clone was recorded a few times. The chain has TRBV5-5 and TRBJ1-6, with unresolved D. V was pared by 4 bases and J by 6 bases, with 14 bases between. CDR3 length: 15 residues. Germline CDR1 is SGHKS and CDR2 is YYEKEE (reference sequence). The CDR3 DNA sequence: TGTGCCAGCAGCCGTGACCCTCTAGGTAATTCACCCCTCCACTTT. Its protein product is CASSRDPLGNSPLHF.

This clone was seen only once. V and J are TRBV5-1 and TRBJ1-2; TRBD1 agrees at 9 bases. The junction had 4 bases not matched to a gene; V was cut back by 0 bases and J by 4 bases. The CDR3 is 15 residues long. The V gene's germline CDR1 is SGHRS and CDR2 YFSETQ. CDR3: CASSLGWDRAYGYTF. CDR3 nucleotide sequence: TGCGCCAGCAGCTTGGGGTGGGACAGGGCCTATGGCTACACCTTC.

DNA for the CDR3: TGCGCCAGCAGCGAGGGACTGTACACTGAAGCTTTCTTT. It codes for CASSEGLYTEAFF. The chain has TRBV10-2 and TRBJ1-1, with D perhaps TRBD1 (5 bases). The CDR3 covers 13 residues. In germline, CDR1 is WSHSY, CDR2 SAAADI. The V end lost 6 bases, the J end lost 3 bases, and 11 bases lay between the germline ends.

The gene calls are TRBV3-1 (or the pseudogene TRBV3-2) and TRBJ1-1; no reliable D call. Germline CDR1 LGHDT, CDR2 YNNKEL (reference sequence). With 4 bases removed from V and 1 base from J, the gap between germline ends came to 7 bases. This CDR3 is built from 13 residues. DNA for the CDR3: TGTGCCAGCAGCCGCCTTAGGAACACTGAAGCTTTCTTT. Translation: CASSRLRNTEAFF.

The chain uses TRBV5-6 and TRBJ2-1, with 12 bases matching TRBD2. CDR1 SGHDT and CDR2 YYEEEE come from the germline V gene. The CDR3 totals 16 residues. Germline trimming cut 2 bases from V and 7 bases from J; bases unmatched to any gene: 7. The chain's CDR3 is CASSLMASGGENEQFF. In nucleotides, the CDR3 is TGTGCCAGCAGCTTAATGGCTAGCGGGGGGGAAAATGAGCAGTTCTTC.

V is TRBV6-2 or TRBV6-3 and J is TRBJ2-1; weak D call: TRBD1 (5 bases). Deletions cut 5 bases from V and 9 bases from J, with 11 bases between. This CDR3 spans 12 amino acids. Germline lookup yields CDR1 MNHEY and CDR2 SVGEGT. CDR3 protein: CASSPRVFEQFF. Written as DNA, the CDR3 is TGTGCCAGCAGTCCCAGGGTATTTGAGCAGTTCTTC.

The rearrangement uses TRBV7-9 and TRBJ1-2; a possible D gene is TRBD1 (6 bases). V dropped 5 bases and J dropped 7 bases, with 11 bases sitting between them. Germline CDR1 reads SEHNR; CDR2 reads FQNEAQ (reference sequence). The CDR3 has 12 residues. The CDR3 nucleotides read TGTGCCAGCAGCCCCGGGGGGGCTGGCTACACCTTC. It codes for CASSPGGAGYTF. Full variable domain (missing parts from reference TRBV7-9 and TRBJ1-2): DTGVSQNPRHKITKRGQNVTFRCDPISEHNRLYWYRQTLGQGPEFLTYFQNEAQLEKSRLLSDRFSAERPKGSFSTLEIQRTEQGDSAMYLCASSPGGAGYTFGSGTRLTVV.

The CDR3 reads CASSAHRTGSNYGYTF. The DNA of the CDR3 is TGTGCCAGCAGTGCCCATAGGACAGGGTCCAACTATGGCTACACCTTC. The gene calls are TRBV25-1 and TRBJ1-2, with 8 bases that match TRBD1. J lost 2 bases, V lost 4 bases, and 9 bases had no gene match. CDR3 size: 16 residues. Germline CDR1 is MGHDK and CDR2 is SYGVNS.

The count of this clone is one. This sequence joins TRBV19 and TRBJ2-1, with 15 bases that match TRBD2. The CDR3 spans 18 residues. J gave up 10 bases and V 7 bases, and 17 bases lay outside the gene matches. Germline-derived CDR1 and CDR2 are LNHDA and SQIVND (reference sequence). In DNA form, the CDR3 reads TGTGCCAGTATTCCTTCGGGTCGGGGACTAGCGGGGGGCCGGGAGCAGTTCTTC. Translation gives CASIPSGRGLAGGREQFF.

This clone was seen just once. This rearrangement joins TRBV5-4 to TRBJ2-1; a weak D match, TRBD2 (6 bases). The V end lost 5 bases, the J end lost 2 bases, and 20 bases lay between the germline ends. Per germline, CDR1 SGHNT and CDR2 YYREEE (reference sequence). The CDR3 runs 17 residues. The chain's CDR3 is CASSHLGGQGAYNEQFF. CDR3 in DNA: TGTGCCAGCAGTCATCTCGGAGGGCAGGGTGCCTACAATGAGCAGTTCTTC.

V and J are TRBV7-9 and TRBJ2-3; 10 positions match TRBD2. V gave up 5 bases and J gave up 4 bases; unmatched junction bases: 3. The CDR3 sequence is 14 residues long. Germline CDR1 is SEHNR and CDR2 is FQNEAQ (reference sequence). CDR3 sequence: CASSQGLAADTQYF. CDR3 coding DNA: TGTGCCAGCAGCCAAGGACTAGCGGCAGATACGCAGTATTTT.

This rearrangement joins TRBV4-1 to TRBJ2-7; 7 bases map to TRBD2. V lost 1 base to trimming and J lost 2 bases; unmatched junction nucleotides: 8. The CDR3 is made up of 16 amino acids. Germline values: CDR1 MGHRA, CDR2 YSYEKL. CDR3 residues: CASSQGGSGVPYEQYF. CDR3 bases: TGCGCCAGCAGCCAAGGGGGGAGCGGGGTTCCCTACGAGCAGTACTTC.

The chain has TRBV15 and TRBJ2-3, with D tentatively TRBD1 (5 bases). The CDR3 loop spans 13 amino acids. From germline, CDR1 is LNHNV and CDR2 YYDKDF (reference sequence). The V and J ends lost 3 bases and 2 bases respectively, with 6 bases between them. CDR3 coding DNA: TGTGCCACCAGCAGGGACAACACAGATACGCAGTATTTT. Amino acids: CATSRDNTDTQYF.